Below are 20 T cell receptor beta chains sequenced from a single sample in a study of T cell repertoires in cytomegalovirus infection. TCRdb re-called the reads through MiXCR, storing one row per CDR3 protein. The sample carries under 100,000 distinct CDR3 sequences, 3.7% recorded once. The sample comprised PBMCs. These receptors were taken from a human donor in good health (CMV status not recorded). Some clones in this sample may be carry-over from other donors' samples.

At least ten counts were recorded for this clonotype. This chain connects TRBV6-1 to TRBJ2-2; D may be TRBD2 (5 bases). Germline values: CDR1 MNHNS, CDR2 SASEGT. V lost 7 bases and J 4 bases, leaving 13 bases between the germline ends. This CDR3 has 14 amino acids. The CDR3 nucleotides are TGTGCCAGCAAACGAGTCCGGGGCACCGGGGAGCTGTTTTTT. It codes for CASKRVRGTGELFF.

The sample holds many counts of this clonotype. This rearrangement joins TRBV30 to TRBJ1-3; D not certain. CDR1 is GTSNPN, CDR2 SVGIG, per germline (reference sequence). The CDR3 length is 12 residues. V lost 2 bases and J 3 bases, leaving 5 bases between the germline ends. The CDR3 DNA reads TGTGCCTGGAGTCACCTTGGAAACACCATATATTTT. It yields the protein CAWSHLGNTIYF. Drawing the rest from reference TRBV30 and TRBJ1-3, the complete variable domain is SQTIHQWPATLVQPVGSPLSLECTVEGTSNPNLYWYRQAAGRGLQLLFYSVGIGQISSEVPQNLSASRPQDRQFILSSKKLLLSDSGFYLCAWSHLGNTIYFGEGSWLTVV.

This clonotype showed up many times. A read error is possible here, since a much larger clone lies one base away. The chain employs TRBV4-2 and TRBJ2-7; D is unresolved. The length of the CDR3 is 12 residues. Germline V gene data show CDR1 as LGHNA and CDR2 as YNFKEQ. The germline V and J ends were trimmed by 0 bases and 6 bases, with 6 bases remaining between them. This CDR3 reads CASSQDIGEQYF. CDR3 nucleotide sequence: TGTGCCAGCAGCCAAGATATAGGCGAGCAGTACTTC.

This clonotype was recorded at least ten times. The chain combines TRBV28 with TRBJ1-2; tentative D call: TRBD1 (5 bases). Between the trimmed V and J ends, which lost 2 bases and 4 bases, there was a span of 17 bases. The CDR3 sequence is 16 residues long. Germline CDR1 reads MDHEN; CDR2 reads SYDVKM. The CDR3 is CASSLIQGGRSYGYTF. CDR3 DNA: TGTGCCAGCAGTTTAATTCAGGGCGGCCGCTCCTATGGCTACACCTTC.

This clonotype was observed at least ten times. V is TRBV10-3 and J is TRBJ1-1, with D uncertain. The V gene lost 6 bases and the J gene lost 0 bases, with 8 bases spanning the gap. CDR1 is ENHRY and CDR2 is SYGVKD in the germline V gene. This CDR3 contains 13 residues. CDR3 in amino acids: CAISSTVNTEAFF. For the CDR3, the DNA is TGTGCCATCAGCAGTACCGTGAACACTGAAGCTTTCTTT.

This clonotype was counted at least ten times. CDR3 DNA sequence: TGTGCCAGCAGCCAACGACAGGGTTGGACTGAAGCTTTCTTT. Residues: CASSQRQGWTEAFF. The chain has TRBV3-1 and TRBJ1-1; 7 bases fit TRBD1. The CDR3 consists of 14 residues. V lost 2 bases to trimming and J lost 5 bases; unmatched junction nucleotides: 5. Germline values: CDR1 LGHDT, CDR2 YNNKEL (reference sequence).

This clonotype was seen at least ten times. The chain joins TRBV28 to TRBJ1-1, with a weak D call TRBD1 (6 bases). V dropped 6 bases and J dropped 5 bases, with 16 bases sitting between them. Germline V gives CDR1 MDHEN, CDR2 SYDVKM. The CDR3 is 14 residues long. The CDR3 is CASRTTGSRTEAFF. CDR3 nucleotide sequence: TGTGCCAGCAGGACCACAGGGTCGAGAACTGAAGCTTTCTTT.

This clonotype showed up many times. This chain links TRBV19 with TRBJ2-2; D possibly corresponds to TRBD2 (5 bases). CDR3 length: 15 amino acids. Germline CDR1 LNHDA, CDR2 SQIVND (reference sequence). V lost 3 bases to trimming and J lost 7 bases, with 15 bases between them. The CDR3 DNA reads as TGTGCCAGTAGTATTCATACGGGGAAGGGCGGGGAGCTGTTTTTT. Amino acids: CASSIHTGKGGELFF.

This clonotype was seen repeatedly, ten times or more. CDR3 bases: TGTGCCAGCAGAGACCCGGGACACCCCACCTACGAGCAGTACTTC. Protein: CASRDPGHPTYEQYF. This chain connects TRBV6-2 or TRBV6-3 to TRBJ2-7; D is perhaps TRBD1 (6 bases). CDR1 and CDR2 (germline): MNHEY, SVGEGT. The CDR3 runs to 15 residues. With 6 bases removed from V and 2 bases from J, the gap between germline ends came to 17 bases.

This clonotype was observed many times. CDR3 DNA sequence: TGCGCCAGCAGCCAAGGACTAAAAAACTCCTACGAGCAGTACTTC. Its protein product is CASSQGLKNSYEQYF. The V and J genes are TRBV4-3 and TRBJ2-7; weak D call: TRBD2 (5 bases). CDR1 and CDR2 from the germline V gene are LGHNA and YSLEER. Trimming pared 1 base from V and 0 bases from J, leaving 10 bases between. This CDR3 has 15 residues.

The table lists this clonotype with many counts. This chain links TRBV7-8 with TRBJ1-1, with 10 bases that match TRBD1. This CDR3 region has 17 residues. The trim removed 2 bases at V and 5 bases at J, leaving 11 bases unmatched. Germline V gives CDR1 SGHVS, CDR2 FQNEAQ. The CDR3 spells CASSLIADRGRVTEAFF. The CDR3 nucleotides are TGTGCCAGCAGCTTAATAGCTGACAGGGGGCGAGTAACTGAAGCTTTCTTT.

This clonotype was counted at least ten times. This rearrangement joins TRBV2 to TRBJ1-1; D might be TRBD1 (5 bases). The V gene's germline CDR1 is SNHLY and CDR2 FYNNEI. The length of the CDR3 is 14 residues. Trimming removed 6 bases at V and 1 base at J, with 12 bases between. The CDR3 nucleotides read TGTGCCAGCAGGGGGACGTTTCAGAACACTGAAGCTTTCTTT. It encodes CASRGTFQNTEAFF.

This clonotype has at least ten counts. CDR3 coding DNA: TGCGCCAGCAGCCAAGAAGGCCTAGCAGGGATACCAGATACGCAGTATTTT. Translating gives CASSQEGLAGIPDTQYF. This sequence joins TRBV4-3 and TRBJ2-3, with D possibly called TRBD1 or TRBD2 (5 bases each). The CDR3 sequence is 17 residues long. V was trimmed by 0 bases and J by 4 bases, leaving 17 bases between them. CDR1 is LGHNA, CDR2 YSLEER, per germline.

In its sample, this clonotype was seen many times. The rearrangement joins TRBV28 to TRBJ1-2; D is ambiguous. The CDR3 runs to 12 residues. V gave up 6 bases and J gave up 5 bases, with 10 bases separating them. The V gene's germline CDR1 is MDHEN and CDR2 SYDVKM. The CDR3 nucleotides read TGTGCCAGCAGCTTTAGGGCTTATGGCTACACCTTC. Its protein product is CASSFRAYGYTF.

This clonotype was counted many times. This sequence joins TRBV6-2 or TRBV6-3 and TRBJ1-5; no definite D call. Germline V gene lookup returns CDR1 MNHEY and CDR2 SVGEGT. The CDR3 has 14 amino acids. V was trimmed by 5 bases and J by 1 base, leaving 9 bases between them. CDR3 coding DNA: TGTGCCAGCAGTCTCCGACTGAGCAATCAGCCCCAGCATTTT. Protein product: CASSLRLSNQPQHF.

This chain joins TRBV4-3 and TRBJ1-1; 7 bases align to TRBD1. Germline trimming cut 4 bases from V and 8 bases from J; bases unmatched to any gene: 10. Germline V gene data show CDR1 as LGHNA and CDR2 as YSLEER. The CDR3 is made up of 14 amino acids. CDR3 DNA sequence: TGCGCCAGCAGCCGCCGCCGGGACAGCCCCGAAGCTTTCTTT. It translates to CASSRRRDSPEAFF.

This clonotype appeared many times. J is TRBJ2-3 and V is TRBV7-2; 11 bases map to TRBD2. J gave up 4 bases and V 2 bases, and 2 bases lay outside the gene matches. The CDR3 contains 15 residues. Germline V gives CDR1 SGHTA, CDR2 FQGNSA. CDR3 sequence: CASSLLAGGADTQYF. The CDR3 bases are TGTGCCAGCAGCTTATTAGCGGGGGGGGCAGATACGCAGTATTTT.

This clonotype was observed many times. The rearrangement uses TRBV7-2 and TRBJ1-5; 7 bases agree with TRBD1. Germline trimming cut 5 bases from V and 2 bases from J; bases unmatched to any gene: 6. This CDR3 is built from 15 residues. The germline V gene encodes CDR1 SGHTA and CDR2 FQGNSA. The CDR3 here is CASSLAGTGNQPQHF. The CDR3 DNA reads TGTGCCAGCAGCCTTGCCGGGACAGGCAATCAGCCCCAGCATTTT.

This clonotype has ten or more counts. V gene TRBV12-3 or TRBV12-4 combines with J gene TRBJ2-3, with 13 positions matching TRBD2. CDR3 size: 19 residues. With V trimmed by 5 bases and J by 4 bases, 15 bases remained unmatched. The CDR3 loop is CASSPLAGPLAGGPDTQYF. CDR3 in DNA: TGTGCCAGCAGTCCCTTAGCCGGCCCACTAGCGGGGGGGCCAGATACGCAGTATTTT.

This clonotype was counted at least ten times. CDR3 bases: TGTGCCAGCAGTTTAATTCAGGGGCAGCCCCAGCATTTT. Translated, it gives CASSLIQGQPQHF. This rearrangement joins TRBV12-3 or TRBV12-4 to TRBJ1-5, with D perhaps TRBD1 (6 bases). This CDR3 contains 13 residues. The germline V and J ends were trimmed by 2 bases and 7 bases, with 9 bases remaining between them.